The clone carrying this T cell receptor (beta chain) was recorded only once. The antigen remains undetermined. This sample was taken from a study of STAT5B mutations in CD4+ large granular lymphocyte leukemia. General observations from the study: 8/27 top patient clones versus 2/35 control clones were TRBV06-family. Data were not HLA-matched across samples. No patients shared main leukemic clonotypes, though about 25% appeared at low frequency elsewhere.

Sequencing was at survey level. The assay was immunoSEQ multiplex PCR, and TCRdb's table has in-frame clones only and misses some. This table holds 8,000 to 8,500 clones, 65% to 80% found once. The CDR3 runs to 13 residues. V gave up 1 base and J gave up 2 bases, with 4 bases separating them. Germline CDR1 SGHNT, CDR2 YYREEE (reference sequence). V gene TRBV5-4 combines with J gene TRBJ1-5; D remains ambiguous. Sequencing was performed on PBMCs. The sequence came from a woman aged 55-69 years with CD4+ T-cell large granular lymphocyte leukemia. In nucleotides, the CDR3 is TGTGCCAGCAGCTTGTCGGGCAATCAGCCCCAGCATTTT. Protein sequence: CASSLSGNQPQHF.